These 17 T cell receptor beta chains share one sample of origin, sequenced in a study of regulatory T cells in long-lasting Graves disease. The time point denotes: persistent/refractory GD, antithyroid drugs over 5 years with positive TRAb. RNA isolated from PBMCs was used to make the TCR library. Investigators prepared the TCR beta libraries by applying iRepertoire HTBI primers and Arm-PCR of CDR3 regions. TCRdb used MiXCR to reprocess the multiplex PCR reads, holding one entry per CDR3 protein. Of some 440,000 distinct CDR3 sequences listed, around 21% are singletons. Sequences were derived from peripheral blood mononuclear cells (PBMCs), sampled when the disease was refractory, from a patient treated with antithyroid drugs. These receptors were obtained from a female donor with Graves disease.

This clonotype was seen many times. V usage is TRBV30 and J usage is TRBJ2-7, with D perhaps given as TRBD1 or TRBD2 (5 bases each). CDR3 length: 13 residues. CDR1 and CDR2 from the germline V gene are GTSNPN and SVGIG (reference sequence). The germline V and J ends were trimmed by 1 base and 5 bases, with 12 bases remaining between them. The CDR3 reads CAWSGGQGNEQYF. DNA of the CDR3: TGTGCCTGGAGTGGCGGGCAGGGTAACGAGCAGTACTTC.

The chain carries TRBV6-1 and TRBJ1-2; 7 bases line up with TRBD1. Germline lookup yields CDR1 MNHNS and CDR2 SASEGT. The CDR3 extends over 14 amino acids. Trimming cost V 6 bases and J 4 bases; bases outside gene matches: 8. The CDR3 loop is CASSTGVMSYGYTF. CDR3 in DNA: TGTGCCAGCAGCACAGGGGTCATGAGCTATGGCTACACCTTC.

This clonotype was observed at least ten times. The CDR3 spells CASRPWTGFGSNQPQHF. CDR3 sequence (DNA): TGTGCCAGCAGACCCTGGACAGGGTTTGGGAGCAATCAGCCCCAGCATTTT. The V and J genes are TRBV28 and TRBJ1-5; 8 nucleotides line up with TRBD1. The J segment lost 1 base and the V segment lost 6 bases, leaving 11 bases of the junction unmatched. The germline V gene has CDR1 MDHEN and CDR2 SYDVKM. The CDR3 is made up of 17 amino acids.

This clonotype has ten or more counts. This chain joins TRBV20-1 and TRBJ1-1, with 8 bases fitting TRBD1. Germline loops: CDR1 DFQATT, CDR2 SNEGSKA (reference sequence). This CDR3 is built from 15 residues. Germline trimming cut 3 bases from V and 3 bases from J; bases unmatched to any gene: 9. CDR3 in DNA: TGCAGTGCTAGGCCCCCAGGGACAGGAGACACTGAAGCTTTCTTT. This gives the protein CSARPPGTGDTEAFF.

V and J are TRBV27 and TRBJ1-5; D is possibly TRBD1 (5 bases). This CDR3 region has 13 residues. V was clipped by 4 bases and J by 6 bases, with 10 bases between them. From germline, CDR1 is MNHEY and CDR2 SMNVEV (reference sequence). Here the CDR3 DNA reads TGTGCCAGCAGTTGGGGACTGAGTCAGCCCCAGCATTTT. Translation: CASSWGLSQPQHF.

The CDR3 region has the DNA TGCAGCGGCGAAGCTTTGGACACTGAAGCTTTCTTT. Translating it yields CSGEALDTEAFF. The rearrangement links TRBV29-1 to TRBJ1-1; D ambiguous. From germline, CDR1 is SQVTM and CDR2 ANQGSEA. V shed 7 bases and J shed 3 bases, with 12 bases lying between them. The CDR3 loop spans 12 amino acids.

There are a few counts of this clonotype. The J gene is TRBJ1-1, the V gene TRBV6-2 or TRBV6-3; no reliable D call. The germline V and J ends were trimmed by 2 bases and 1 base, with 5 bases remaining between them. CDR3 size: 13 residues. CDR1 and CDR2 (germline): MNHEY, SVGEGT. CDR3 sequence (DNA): TGTGCCAGCAGTTACCAGAAGAACACTGAAGCTTTCTTT. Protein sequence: CASSYQKNTEAFF.

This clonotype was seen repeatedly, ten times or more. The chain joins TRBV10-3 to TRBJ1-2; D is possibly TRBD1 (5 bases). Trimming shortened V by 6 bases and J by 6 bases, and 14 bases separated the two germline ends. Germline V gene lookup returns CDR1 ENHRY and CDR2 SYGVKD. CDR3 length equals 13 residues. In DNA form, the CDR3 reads TGTGCCATCAGCGGGGAGGGGACCCATGGCTACACCTTC. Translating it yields CAISGEGTHGYTF.

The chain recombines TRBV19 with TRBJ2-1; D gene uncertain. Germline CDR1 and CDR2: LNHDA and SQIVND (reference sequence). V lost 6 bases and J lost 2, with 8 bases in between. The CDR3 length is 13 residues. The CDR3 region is CASSYIPYNEQFF. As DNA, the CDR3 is TGTGCCAGTAGCTATATCCCCTACAATGAGCAGTTCTTC. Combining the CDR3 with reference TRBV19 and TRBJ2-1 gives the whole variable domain DGGITQSPKYLFRKEGQNVTLSCEQNLNHDAMYWYRQDPGQGLRLIYYSQIVNDFQKGDIAEGYSVSREKKESFPLTVTSAQKNPTAFYLCASSYIPYNEQFFGPGTRLTVL.

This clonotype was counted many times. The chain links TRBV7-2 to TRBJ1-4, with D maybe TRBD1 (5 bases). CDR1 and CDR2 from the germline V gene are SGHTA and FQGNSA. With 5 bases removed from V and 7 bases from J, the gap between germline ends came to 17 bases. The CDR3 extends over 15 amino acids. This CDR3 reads CASSRGAQRGEKLFF. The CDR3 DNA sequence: TGTGCCAGCAGCCGCGGGGCCCAAAGAGGTGAAAAACTGTTTTTT.

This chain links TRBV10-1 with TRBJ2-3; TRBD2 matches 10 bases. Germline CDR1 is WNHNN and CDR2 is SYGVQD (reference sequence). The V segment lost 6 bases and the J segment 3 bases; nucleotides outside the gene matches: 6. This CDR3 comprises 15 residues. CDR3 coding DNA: TGCGCCAGCAGCGAGCGGGAGGGCCAAACAGATACGCAGTATTTT. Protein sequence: CASSEREGQTDTQYF.

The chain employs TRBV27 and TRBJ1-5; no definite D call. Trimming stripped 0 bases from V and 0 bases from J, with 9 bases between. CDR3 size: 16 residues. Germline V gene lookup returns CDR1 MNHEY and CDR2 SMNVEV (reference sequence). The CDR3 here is CASSLSGFDSNQPQHF. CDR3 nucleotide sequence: TGTGCCAGCAGTTTATCAGGGTTTGATAGCAATCAGCCCCAGCATTTT.

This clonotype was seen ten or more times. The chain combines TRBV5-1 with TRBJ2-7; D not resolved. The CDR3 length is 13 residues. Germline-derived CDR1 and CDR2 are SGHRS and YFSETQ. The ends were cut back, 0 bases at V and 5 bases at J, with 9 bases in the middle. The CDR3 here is CASSLAPEDEQYF. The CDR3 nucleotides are TGCGCCAGCAGCTTGGCCCCAGAGGACGAGCAGTACTTC.

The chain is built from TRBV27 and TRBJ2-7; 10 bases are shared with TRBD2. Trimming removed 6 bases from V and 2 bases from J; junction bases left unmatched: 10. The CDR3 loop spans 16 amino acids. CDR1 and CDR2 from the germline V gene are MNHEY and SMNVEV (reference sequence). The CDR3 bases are TGTGCCAGCAGCTGGGCCGGCCTAGCGGGGGCCTACGAGCAGTACTTC. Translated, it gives CASSWAGLAGAYEQYF.

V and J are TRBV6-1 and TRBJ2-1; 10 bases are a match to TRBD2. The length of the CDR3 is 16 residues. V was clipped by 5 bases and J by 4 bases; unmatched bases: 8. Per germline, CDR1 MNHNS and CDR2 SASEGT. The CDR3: CASSQIAGGLYNEQFF. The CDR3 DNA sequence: TGTGCCAGCAGTCAAATAGCGGGAGGCCTATACAATGAGCAGTTCTTC.

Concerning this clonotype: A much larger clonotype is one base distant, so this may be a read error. Here the CDR3 reads CASSGSSRYSYEQYF. Here the CDR3 DNA reads TGTGCCAGCAGTGGGTCTAGCAGATACTCCTACGAGCAGTACTTC. The chain joins TRBV6-1 to TRBJ2-7, with D possibly being TRBD2 (5 bases). Germline CDR1 reads MNHNS; CDR2 reads SASEGT. Trimming removed 4 bases from V and 0 bases from J, with 13 bases in between. The length of the CDR3 is 15 residues.

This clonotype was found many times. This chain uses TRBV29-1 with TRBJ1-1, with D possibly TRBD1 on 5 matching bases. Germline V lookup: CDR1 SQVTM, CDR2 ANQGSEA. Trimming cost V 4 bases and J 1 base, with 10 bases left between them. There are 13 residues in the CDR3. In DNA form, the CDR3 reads TGCAGCGTTGCAACAGGAGGGAACACTGAAGCTTTCTTT. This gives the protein CSVATGGNTEAFF.